The 17 T cell receptor beta chains in this list originate from one sample, sequenced in a study of T-cell memory formation after mild COVID-19 listed by TCRdb under 2021. Libraries were built with 5' RACE. Instrument used: Illumina NovaSeq 6000. TCRdb reran the public reads through fastp at Q25 and MiXCR, keeping productive beta chains. Rows are combined by CDR3 protein, so each entry shows the most common genes and DNA. Recorded for this sample are roughly 310,000 distinct CDR3 sequences; roughly 15% of them occurred a single time. The ten biggest clones cover 20% to 25% of the sample. The source material was PBMCs or a T cell subset sorted from them (not recorded which). These receptors all stem from a young man who had mild COVID-19 (a few samples of this study predate the infection). The sample titles of this study are shuffled in the database, so cell type and time point are left out; the donor was told from shared clones.

This clonotype was counted between two and nine times. CDR3 nucleotides: TGTGCCAGCAGCTTCGCTGGACAGGGGTATTCACCCCTCCACTTT. Translation: CASSFAGQGYSPLHF. The chain uses TRBV7-2 and TRBJ1-6, with 9 positions matching TRBD1. J was trimmed by 8 bases and V by 3 bases; bases with no gene match: 5. Germline V gives CDR1 SGHTA, CDR2 FQGNSA. CDR3 length equals 15 residues. The entire variable domain, with the rest obtained from reference TRBV7-2 and TRBJ1-6, is as follows: GAGVSQSPSNKVTEKGKDVELRCDPISGHTALYWYRQSLGQGLEFLIYFQGNSAPDKSGLPSDRFSAERTGGSVSTLTIQRTQQEDSAVYLCASSFAGQGYSPLHFGNGTRLTVT.

Only a few counts were recorded for this clonotype. V and J are TRBV7-2 and TRBJ2-3; 8 nucleotides agree with TRBD1. Trimming at V came to 2 bases and at J to 9 bases, leaving 7 bases not matched to a gene. The CDR3 contains 14 residues. Per the germline V gene, CDR1 is SGHTA and CDR2 is FQGNSA. CDR3 in DNA: TGTGCCAGCAGCTTATCAGGGGGCGGATTGACGCAGTATTTT. The encoded protein is CASSLSGGGLTQYF. Supplemented by reference TRBV7-2 and TRBJ2-3, the full variable domain reads GAGVSQSPSNKVTEKGKDVELRCDPISGHTALYWYRQSLGQGLEFLIYFQGNSAPDKSGLPSDRFSAERTGGSVSTLTIQRTQQEDSAVYLCASSLSGGGLTQYFGPGTRLTVL.

The chain joins TRBV5-1 to TRBJ1-2, with 9 bases matching TRBD1. The ends lost 4 bases at V and 4 bases at J; junction bases unmatched: 8. The length of the CDR3 is 15 residues. Germline V gene sequence: CDR1 SGHRS, CDR2 YFSETQ. The CDR3 DNA reads TGCGCCAGCAGCACGGGACAGGGCAAAAGCTATGGCTACACCTTC. It specifies CASSTGQGKSYGYTF.

This clonotype was seen many times. The genes are TRBV4-1 and TRBJ2-5, with D perhaps matching TRBD2 (7 bases). The CDR3 has 14 amino acids. From germline, CDR1 is MGHRA and CDR2 YSYEKL. V gave up 0 bases and J gave up 4 bases, with 9 bases separating them. In nucleotides, the CDR3 is TGCGCCAGCAGCCAAGAGCGGGGGCCAGAGACCCAGTACTTC. This codes for CASSQERGPETQYF.

This clonotype was seen a few times. Compared with germline, one end of the junction differs, possibly owing to a read error. The chain employs TRBV12-3 or TRBV12-4 and TRBJ1-3; D is ambiguous. The CDR3 length is 16 residues. CDR3 protein: CASNLPTDSSGNTIYF. DNA of the CDR3: TGTGCCAGCAATTTACCGACGGATAGCTCTGGAAACACCATATATTTT.

The V gene is TRBV5-1, the J gene TRBJ2-5, with D perhaps TRBD2 (6 bases). The CDR3 sequence is 14 residues long. V shed 3 bases and J shed 5 bases, with 14 bases lying between them. Germline CDR1 and CDR2: SGHRS and YFSETQ. Here the CDR3 DNA reads TGCGCCAGCAGCTGGGCGGAGGGTTGGGAGACCCAGTACTTC. This translates into CASSWAEGWETQYF. Looking up the rest from reference TRBV5-1 and TRBJ2-5 gives the full variable domain: KAGVTQTPRYLIKTRGQQVTLSCSPISGHRSVSWYQQTPGQGLQFLFEYFSETQRNKGNFPGRFSGRQFSNSRSEMNVSTLELGDSALYLCASSWAEGWETQYFGPGTRLLVL.

The V call is TRBV12-5, the J call TRBJ2-3, with TRBD2 as a possible D gene (5 bases). Trimming stripped 6 bases from V and 1 base from J, with 11 bases between. This CDR3 comprises 14 residues. CDR1 and CDR2 (germline): LGHNT, FRNRAP. In nucleotides, the CDR3 is TGTGCTAGTGGACTGGACTTTCGCACAGATACGCAGTATTTT. Its protein product is CASGLDFRTDTQYF.

A few counts support this clonotype. The J gene is TRBJ2-3, the V gene TRBV5-1; no reliable D call. This CDR3 contains 15 residues. Trimming cost V 1 base and J 0 bases, with 9 bases left between them. The germline V gene has CDR1 SGHRS and CDR2 YFSETQ. CDR3: CASSLLSHSTDTQYF. The CDR3 DNA is TGCGCCAGCAGCTTGCTGTCCCATAGCACAGATACGCAGTATTTT.

CDR3 protein: CASSLASGGGTEAFF. CDR3 nucleotide sequence: TGCGCCAGCAGCTTGGCCTCGGGGGGAGGTACTGAAGCTTTCTTT. V usage is TRBV5-1 and J usage is TRBJ1-1, with a possible D match to TRBD1 (5 bases). Trimming removed 0 bases at V and 5 bases at J, with 14 bases between. In germline, CDR1 is SGHRS, CDR2 YFSETQ. The CDR3 runs 15 residues.

This clonotype has only a few counts. The rearrangement links TRBV20-1 to TRBJ1-5; tentatively, D is TRBD1 (5 bases). The CDR3 contains 12 residues. Germline V gene data show CDR1 as DFQATT and CDR2 as SNEGSKA (reference sequence). The V gene lost 1 base and the J gene lost 7 bases, with 8 bases spanning the gap. The CDR3 DNA reads as TGCAGTGCTAGAGCCGGGGGGCAGCCCCAGCATTTT. Its protein product is CSARAGGQPQHF.

The chain recombines TRBV10-3 with TRBJ1-1, with 7 bases fitting TRBD1. The CDR3 sequence is 17 residues long. J gave up 2 bases and V 4 bases, and 13 bases lay outside the gene matches. CDR1 ENHRY and CDR2 SYGVKD come from the germline V gene. DNA for the CDR3: TGTGCCATCAGTGGCAGGGGGGGACAGCCTCTAAACACTGAAGCTTTCTTT. It specifies CAISGRGGQPLNTEAFF.

This clonotype was detected only a few times. The chain links TRBV28 to TRBJ2-6; 7 bases match TRBD2. Germline CDR1 reads MDHEN; CDR2 reads SYDVKM. This CDR3 contains 16 residues. The V and J ends lost 4 bases and 2 bases, in that order; junction bases with no gene match: 5. The CDR3 nucleotides are TGTGCCAGCAGTTCCCCTGGGGGGGCTGGGGCCAACGTCCTGACTTTC. It is translated as CASSSPGGAGANVLTF.

This chain links TRBV6-6 with TRBJ2-5; D unresolved. Trimming left V 0 bases short and J 4 bases short, with 12 bases between. Looked up from germline, CDR1 is MNHNY and CDR2 is SVGAGI (reference sequence). The CDR3 has 15 amino acids. This CDR3 is CASSYSMGIRETQYF. The CDR3 nucleotides are TGTGCCAGCAGTTACTCAATGGGTATCCGAGAGACCCAGTACTTC.

This clonotype was counted a few times. The genes are TRBV7-6 and TRBJ1-1; 7 nucleotides align to TRBD1. This CDR3 comprises 14 residues. The J segment lost 1 base and the V segment lost 5 bases, leaving 4 bases of the junction unmatched. Germline V gene data show CDR1 as SGHVS and CDR2 as FNYEAQ. DNA for the CDR3: TGTGCCAGCAGCCGTTGGGACAGGAACACTGAAGCTTTCTTT. Its protein product is CASSRWDRNTEAFF.

This chain uses TRBV3-1 with TRBJ1-2; D call uncertain. The CDR3 length is 14 residues. Trimming removed 1 base from V and 2 bases from J, with 8 bases in between. Germline V gene lookup returns CDR1 LGHDT and CDR2 YNNKEL (reference sequence). The CDR3 DNA follows: TGTGCCAGCAGCCAAGGGACGGTGAACTATGGCTACACCTTC. Protein product: CASSQGTVNYGYTF.

This clonotype was seen only a few times. DNA of the CDR3: TGTGCCAGCAGTTTACTCAACCGCAATCAGCCCCAGCATTTT. As protein: CASSLLNRNQPQHF. The rearrangement links TRBV12-3 or TRBV12-4 to TRBJ1-5; D gene unclear. Trimming stripped 2 bases from V and 2 bases from J, with 7 bases between. The CDR3 extends over 14 amino acids.

This clonotype has a handful of counts. The CDR3 region is CASSSSGDIQYF. The CDR3 nucleotides read TGCGCCAGCAGCTCATCGGGGGACATTCAGTACTTC. The chain is built from TRBV5-1 and TRBJ2-4; perhaps TRBD2 as D (6 bases). The CDR3 totals 12 residues. Germline CDR1 is SGHRS and CDR2 is YFSETQ. V lost 3 bases and J 8 bases, leaving 9 bases between the germline ends.